One sample yielded the 15 T cell receptor beta chains listed below, sequenced in a study of monozygotic twins with inflammatory bowel disease. Reprocessing the 5' RACE reads, TCRdb reports a single entry for every CDR3 protein and omits DNA. The sample spans around 380,000 distinct CDR3 sequences; the ten largest clones claim roughly 2.5%. Sequencing input: blood. The receptors derive from a human donor with ulcerative colitis or Crohn's disease, or a healthy co-twin of an affected twin (not recorded which).

J is TRBJ2-1 and V is TRBV7-2; TCRdb's assignment of TRBD2 cannot be checked, as there is no DNA. The CDR3 has 14 amino acids. Germline V lookup: CDR1 SGHTA, CDR2 FQGNSA. This chain's CDR3 is CASSGTSGAGEQFF.

V gene TRBV5-5 combines with J gene TRBJ1-1. Per germline, CDR1 SGHKS and CDR2 YYEKEE (reference sequence). CDR3 size: 14 residues. The CDR3 spells CASMIGSRNTEAFF.

The V gene is TRBV7-2, the J gene TRBJ2-7; TCRdb picks TRBD1, but there is no DNA to check that call. Germline V gene sequence: CDR1 SGHTA, CDR2 FQGNSA. The CDR3 is 16 amino acids. The CDR3 loop is CASSLETRGLSYEQYF.

The rearrangement links TRBV5-5 to TRBJ2-1; the TRBD1 assignment by TCRdb is unverifiable without DNA. The CDR3 extends over 15 amino acids. Germline V gene lookup returns CDR1 SGHKS and CDR2 YYEKEE (reference sequence). This CDR3 reads CASSLVGQDYNEQFF.

The chain has TRBV7-3 and TRBJ1-2; TCRdb picks TRBD1, but there is no DNA to check that call. The CDR3 sequence is 13 residues long. The V gene's germline CDR1 is SGHTA and CDR2 FQGTGA. CDR3 protein: CASSSTGVGGYTF.

The rearrangement links TRBV11-1 to TRBJ2-4; the D call from TCRdb, TRBD2, cannot be confirmed without DNA. The CDR3 covers 19 residues. CDR1 SGHAT and CDR2 FQDESV come from the germline V gene (reference sequence). The CDR3 sequence is CASDLSAGGQSGAKNIQYF.

V usage is TRBV27 and J usage is TRBJ2-3; with no DNA, the TCRdb D assignment of TRBD1 cannot be verified. This CDR3 comprises 15 residues. Germline V gene data show CDR1 as MNHEY and CDR2 as SMNVEV (reference sequence). CDR3 residues: CASSFPGASTDTQYF.

The rearrangement links TRBV18 to TRBJ1-1; TCRdb's D call of TRBD1 is untestable without DNA. The CDR3 covers 15 residues. Germline CDR1 is KGHSH and CDR2 is LQKENI. CDR3: CASSPIQGSRTEAFF.

This chain uses TRBV3-1 with TRBJ1-6. The CDR3 has 16 amino acids. Per germline, CDR1 LGHDT and CDR2 YNNKEL (reference sequence). CDR3 protein: CASSQLGSNNNSPLHF.

The chain employs TRBV28 and TRBJ2-2; TCRdb selects TRBD1, and the lack of DNA leaves this call unchecked. Germline V gives CDR1 MDHEN, CDR2 SYDVKM. The CDR3 contains 14 residues. The CDR3 region is CASSLRGRTGELFF.

V gene TRBV7-6 combines with J gene TRBJ1-4. Germline values: CDR1 SGHVS, CDR2 FNYEAQ. CDR3 size: 19 residues. CDR3: CASSLLASVAFATNEKLFF.

The chain links TRBV5-1 to TRBJ1-1; the TCRdb call, TRBD1, lacks DNA for checking. The CDR3 spans 15 residues. Germline-derived CDR1 and CDR2 are SGHRS and YFSETQ. CDR3 loop: CASSLTPGEATEAFF.

This sequence joins TRBV7-6 and TRBJ2-1; TCRdb reports TRBD1, a call that lacks DNA to check it against. The CDR3 totals 16 residues. CDR1 and CDR2 (germline): SGHVS, FNYEAQ. CDR3 residues: CASSYRTGLTYNEQFF.

The chain uses TRBV6-1 and TRBJ2-5; there is no DNA to check the TCRdb D call of TRBD2. CDR1 is MNHNS and CDR2 is SASEGT in the germline V gene. CDR3 size: 18 residues. The CDR3 here is CASSRGLAGDLRVETQYF.

The chain uses TRBV12-3 or TRBV12-4 and TRBJ1-2; TCRdb's D call of TRBD1 is untestable without DNA. The CDR3 sequence is 17 residues long. Here the CDR3 reads CASSLTFSRDKLYGYTF.